This T cell receptor beta chain was captured by sequencing in a study of T cells in Graves' hyperthyroidism and ophthalmopathy (dated by TCRdb to about 2019). At the level of the whole study: Peripheral blood samples were taken at the time of initial diagnosis, prior to any treatment. In about 6 Graves' hyperthyroidism patients, the study also compared T-cell repertoires from thyroid tissue with T-cell repertoires from blood. TCR Vbeta CDR3 sequencing of approximately 140 peripheral blood samples (under 45 ophthalmopathy, over 70 hyperthyroidism and around 17 progressor patients) is reported in the paper. To identify distinguishing TCR V-J signatures, a discovery cohort of some 99 patients was used, comprising 40 to 45 with Graves' ophthalmopathy and approximately 57 with stable Graves' hyperthyroidism. Prospective prediction of ophthalmopathy was tested in an independent validation cohort of 18 hyperthyroidism patients and 15 to 17 patients who later progressed to ophthalmopathy. The approximately 95 discovery patients were divided at random into training and test sets in a 7:3 ratio. Once sampling was done, hyperthyroidism patients were given methimazole at a starting dose of 30 mg daily, whereas ophthalmopathy patients were given high-dose intravenous methylprednisolone.

From cysteine to phenylalanine, the CDR3 is 16 amino acids long. CDR3 DNA only is kept here, 48 bases in frame from base 1. V is pared back by 5 bases and J by 0 bases, with 14 bases lying between the germline termini. The TCR beta CDR3 regions were amplified from the RNA transcripts. A first-round RT-PCR of the TCR CDR3 used the HTBI primer set with the Qiagen OneStep RT-PCR kit. A second multiplex PCR round built the libraries, followed by size selection and purification. Paired-end sequencing of the libraries was performed with 100 bp reads on an Illumina HiSeq2000. The paper's processing steps were these. SOAPnuke was used to process the raw data, throwing out any read that contained adapters or uncalled bases, had a mean Phred below 15, or lacked an exact constant-primer or identifier match. High-quality paired reads were merged using COPE v1.2.5, and each unique nucleotide sequence was defined as a clonotype. MiTCR v1.1 was used to align the clonotypes against IMGT TRBV, TRBD and TRBJ reference segments. Only V-J combinations with frequency above 0.0001, covering 98% to 99.2% of repertoires, were analysed. The TCS score was defined as the ratio of F50 (clonal expansion) to E x V (chaos), calculated using BLOSUM62-based TCRdist between CDR3 peptides within each V-J. Welch's t-statistics and random forest reduced fewer than 550 V-J features to some 14, which were used in a naive Bayes classifier (R e1071). TCRdb reanalyzed the raw reads on its own, using fastp at Q25 for trimming and MiXCR for clone calling, and kept in-frame beta chains. Each CDR3 protein appears once, grouped with its most common genes and DNA. It is TCRdb's table, rather than the study itself, that gives the V and J calls and clone size. The sample table holds about 130,000 distinct CDR3 sequences, of which 22% were seen once. Of the sample, 60% to 80% is held by the ten largest clones.

Hyperthyroidism patients were aged 18 to 65 years and newly diagnosed, with disease duration of less than 2 months. Patients with uncontrolled infections, other autoimmune diseases, pregnancy or lactation were excluded. Clinical symptoms, serum thyroxine and TRAb, thyroid ultrasound, and orbital computed tomography formed the basis for the diagnoses. For progressor patients, blood was drawn at the first diagnosis of hyperthyroidism, before any ophthalmopathy symptoms had appeared. PBMCs were isolated from about 9.2 ml of fresh peripheral blood by Ficoll-Paque density gradient centrifugation. Patients classed as progressors first received a Graves' hyperthyroidism diagnosis and then went on to develop ophthalmopathy during follow-up. Total RNA was extracted with Trizol reagent, and quality was checked on an Agilent 2100 Bioanalyzer. This clonotype was detected ten times or more. Its antigen target is currently unknown. The sample holds no much larger clone one base away, and base qualities are not on file.

Here is what the overall study found, with its caveats: In validation, progression to ophthalmopathy was predicted by the model with roughly 71% sensitivity and around 76% specificity, a median of about 6 months before onset. Blood samples also contained most of the expanded thyroid clonotypes (frequency above 0.001), which suggests that blood repertoires may reflect thyroid immune responses. Sample size was not statistically predetermined, and blinding of investigators to group allocation was not performed. In cross-validation, a model built on a 13 V-J signature told ophthalmopathy apart from stable hyperthyroidism with approximately 90% sensitivity and about 81% specificity, and in testing the same model reached 80%/75%.

The specimen sequenced was blood. The receptor comes from a woman between 45 and 65 years old with Graves' hyperthyroidism that later progressed to Graves' ophthalmopathy. Rearrangement joined TRBV12-3 or TRBV12-4 to TRBJ2-4, with TRBD1 perhaps the D gene, on 6 matching bases. The DNA sequence is given as TGTGCCAGCAGTCGTAATACAGGGTTAGCCAAAAACATTCAGTACTTC. Its coded protein is CASSRNTGLAKNIQYF.